This T cell receptor (beta chain) was observed in a study of Graves' ophthalmopathy and Graves' hyperthyroidism. TCR beta CDR3 regions were amplified from RNA transcripts. The authors performed first-round RT-PCR with HTBI primers and then a second-round multiplex PCR. TCRdb redid the calling of the multiplex PCR reads with MiXCR, one entry per CDR3 protein. Seen here are over a million distinct CDR3 sequences, about 35% observed once, and the top ten hold 8.5% to 14%. What was sequenced was peripheral blood or thyroid tissue (not recorded which). This TCR came from an adult man with Graves' hyperthyroidism.

Here the CDR3 DNA reads TGCAGTGCTAGGGAACAGGGGGGTTACCAAGAGACCCAGTACTTC. It specifies CSAREQGGYQETQYF. This chain joins TRBV20-1 and TRBJ2-5; 8 positions agree with TRBD1. Per the germline V gene, CDR1 is DFQATT and CDR2 is SNEGSKA (reference sequence). The CDR3 sequence is 15 residues long. Losses at the gene ends were 3 bases for V and 0 bases for J; bases not matched to a gene: 6.